The table lists the clone carrying this T cell receptor (beta chain) with a few counts. Its antigen is undetermined. The data are from a study of T cell repertoires in cytomegalovirus infection. Broader study findings: Dominant in the ex vivo response were TCR beta clonotypes restricted by HLA-C and specific for CMV.

TCRdb re-called the reads with MiXCR, one entry per CDR3 protein. The table lists 830,000 or so distinct CDR3 sequences, around a third of them singletons. With 7 bases clipped from V and 8 bases from J, the junction kept 9 bases outside the gene matches. Germline CDR1 is MNHEY and CDR2 is SVGAGI. The CDR3 runs to 15 residues. The sequencing used cultured CD8+ T cells from PBMCs, collected from culture after CMV antigen stimulation. The sequence was obtained from a human donor in good health (CMV status not recorded). Some clones in this sample may be carry-over from other donors' samples. V usage is TRBV6-5 and J usage is TRBJ1-4; 11 bases fit TRBD1. The CDR3 region is CASTRTGGLGEKLFF. The DNA for the CDR3 is TGTGCCAGCACCCGGACAGGGGGCCTCGGAGAAAAACTGTTTTTT.